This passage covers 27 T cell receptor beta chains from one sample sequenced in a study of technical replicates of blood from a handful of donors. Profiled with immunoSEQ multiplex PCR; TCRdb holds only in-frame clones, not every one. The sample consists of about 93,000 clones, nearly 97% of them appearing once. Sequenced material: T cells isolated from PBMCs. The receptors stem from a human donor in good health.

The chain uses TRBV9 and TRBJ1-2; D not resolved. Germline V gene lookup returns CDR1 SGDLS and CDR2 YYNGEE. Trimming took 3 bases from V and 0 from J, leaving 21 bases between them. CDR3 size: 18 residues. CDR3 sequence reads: CASSDGGRALTPNYGYTF. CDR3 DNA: TGTGCCAGCAGCGACGGAGGACGGGCCCTGACTCCTAACTATGGCTACACCTTC.

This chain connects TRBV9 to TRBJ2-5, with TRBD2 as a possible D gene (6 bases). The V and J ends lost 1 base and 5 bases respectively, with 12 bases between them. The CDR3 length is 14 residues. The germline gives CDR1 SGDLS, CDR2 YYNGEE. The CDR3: CASSVLGGQETQYF. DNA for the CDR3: TGTGCCAGCAGCGTACTCGGGGGTCAGGAGACCCAGTACTTC. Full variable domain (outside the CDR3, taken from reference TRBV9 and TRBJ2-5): DSGVTQTPKHLITATGQRVTLRCSPRSGDLSVYWYQQSLDQGLQFLIQYYNGEERAKGNILERFSAQQFPDLHSELNLSSLELGDSALYFCASSVLGGQETQYFGPGTRLLVL.

The CDR3: CASSLGLPGGYEQYF. The CDR3 nucleotides are TGTGCCAGTAGCCTCGGACTGCCCGGGGGATACGAGCAGTACTTC. The chain recombines TRBV19 with TRBJ2-7; tentatively, D is TRBD2 (6 bases). The CDR3 runs to 15 residues. V lost 6 bases to trimming and J lost 4 bases, with 19 bases between them. Germline V gene sequence: CDR1 LNHDA, CDR2 SQIVND (reference sequence).

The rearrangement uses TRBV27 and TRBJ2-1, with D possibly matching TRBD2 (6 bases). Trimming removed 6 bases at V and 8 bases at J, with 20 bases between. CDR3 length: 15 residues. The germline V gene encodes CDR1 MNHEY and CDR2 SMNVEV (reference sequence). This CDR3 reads CASSLASGDVHEQFF. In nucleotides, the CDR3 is TGTGCCAGCAGCCTAGCGTCCGGGGATGTCCATGAGCAGTTCTTC.

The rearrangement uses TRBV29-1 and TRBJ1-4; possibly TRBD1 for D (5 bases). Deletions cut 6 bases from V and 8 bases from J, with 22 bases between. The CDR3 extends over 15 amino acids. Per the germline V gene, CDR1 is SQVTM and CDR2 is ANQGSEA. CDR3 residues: CSVEINEGVREKLFF. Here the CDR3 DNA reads TGCAGCGTCGAAATTAACGAAGGGGTTCGCGAAAAACTGTTTTTT.

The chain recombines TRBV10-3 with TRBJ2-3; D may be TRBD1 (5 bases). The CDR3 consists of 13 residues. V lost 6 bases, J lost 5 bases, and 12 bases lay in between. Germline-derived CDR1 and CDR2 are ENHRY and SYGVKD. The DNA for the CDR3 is TGTGCCATCAGGACAGTCCTAGAAGATACGCAGTATTTT. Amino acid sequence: CAIRTVLEDTQYF.

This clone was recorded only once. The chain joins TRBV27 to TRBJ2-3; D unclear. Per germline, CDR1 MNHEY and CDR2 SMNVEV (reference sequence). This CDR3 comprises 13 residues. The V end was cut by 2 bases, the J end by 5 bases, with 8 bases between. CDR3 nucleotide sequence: TGTGCCAGCAGTTTACAGGTTTTAGATACGCAGTATTTT. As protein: CASSLQVLDTQYF.

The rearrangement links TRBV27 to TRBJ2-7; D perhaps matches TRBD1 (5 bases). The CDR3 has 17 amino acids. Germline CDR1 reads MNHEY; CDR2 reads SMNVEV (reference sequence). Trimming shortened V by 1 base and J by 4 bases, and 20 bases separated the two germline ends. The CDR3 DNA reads TGTGCCAGCAGTTTATTCGGCAGGGCCGTACCCCTATACGAGCAGTACTTC. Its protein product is CASSLFGRAVPLYEQYF.

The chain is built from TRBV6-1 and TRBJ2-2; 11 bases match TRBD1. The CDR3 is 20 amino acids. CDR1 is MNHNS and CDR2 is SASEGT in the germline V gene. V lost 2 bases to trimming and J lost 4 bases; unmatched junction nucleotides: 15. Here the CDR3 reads CASSEWLFRTGGEGTGELFF. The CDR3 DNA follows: TGTGCCAGCAGTGAATGGCTATTCAGGACAGGGGGCGAGGGCACCGGGGAGCTGTTTTTT.

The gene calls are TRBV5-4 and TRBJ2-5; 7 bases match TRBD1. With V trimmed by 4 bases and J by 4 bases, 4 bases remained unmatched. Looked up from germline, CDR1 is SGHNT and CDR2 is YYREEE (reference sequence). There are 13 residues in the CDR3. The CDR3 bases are TGTGCCAGCAGCCTCGACAGGGCAGAGACCCAGTACTTC. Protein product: CASSLDRAETQYF.

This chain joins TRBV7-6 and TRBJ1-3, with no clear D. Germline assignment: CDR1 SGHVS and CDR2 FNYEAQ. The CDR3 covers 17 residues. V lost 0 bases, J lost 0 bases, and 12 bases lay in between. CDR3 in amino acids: CASSLANVRTSGNTIYF. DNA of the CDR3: TGTGCCAGCAGCTTAGCGAATGTCAGAACCTCTGGAAACACCATATATTTT.

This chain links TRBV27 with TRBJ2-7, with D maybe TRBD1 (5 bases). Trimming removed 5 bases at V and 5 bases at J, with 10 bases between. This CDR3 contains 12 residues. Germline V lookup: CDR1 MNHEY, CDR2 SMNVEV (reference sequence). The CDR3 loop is CASSLPGNEQYF. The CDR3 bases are TGTGCCAGCAGTCTCCCAGGGAACGAGCAGTACTTC.

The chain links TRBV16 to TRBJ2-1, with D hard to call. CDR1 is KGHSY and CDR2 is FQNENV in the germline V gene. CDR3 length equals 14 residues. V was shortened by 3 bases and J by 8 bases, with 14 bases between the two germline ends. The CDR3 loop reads CASSQSLTVDEQFF. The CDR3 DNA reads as TGTGCCAGCAGCCAGTCACTTACAGTGGATGAGCAGTTCTTC.

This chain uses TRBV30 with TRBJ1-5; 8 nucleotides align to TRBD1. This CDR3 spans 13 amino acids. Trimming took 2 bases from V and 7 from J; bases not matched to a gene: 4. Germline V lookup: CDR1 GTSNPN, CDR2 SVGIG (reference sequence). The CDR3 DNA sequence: TGTGCCTGGAGTCAGGGGGCGGACCAGCCCCAGCATTTT. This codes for CAWSQGADQPQHF.

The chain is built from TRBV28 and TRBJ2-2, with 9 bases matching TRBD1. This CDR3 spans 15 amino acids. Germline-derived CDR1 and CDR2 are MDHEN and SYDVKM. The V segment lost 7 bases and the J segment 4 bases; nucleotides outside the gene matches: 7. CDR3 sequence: CASITGGAGTGELFF. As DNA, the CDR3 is TGTGCCAGCATTACAGGGGGCGCGGGCACCGGGGAGCTGTTTTTT. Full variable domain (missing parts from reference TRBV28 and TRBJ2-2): DVKVTQSSRYLVKRTGEKVFLECVQDMDHENMFWYRQDPGLGLRLIYFSYDVKMKEKGDIPEGYSVSREKKERFSLILESASTNQTSMYLCASITGGAGTGELFFGEGSRLTVL.

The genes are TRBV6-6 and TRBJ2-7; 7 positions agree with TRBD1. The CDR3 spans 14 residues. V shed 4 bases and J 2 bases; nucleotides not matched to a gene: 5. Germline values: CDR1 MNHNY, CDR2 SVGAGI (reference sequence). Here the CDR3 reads CASSFRDRPYEQYF. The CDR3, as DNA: TGTGCCAGCAGTTTCAGGGACAGACCCTACGAGCAGTACTTC.

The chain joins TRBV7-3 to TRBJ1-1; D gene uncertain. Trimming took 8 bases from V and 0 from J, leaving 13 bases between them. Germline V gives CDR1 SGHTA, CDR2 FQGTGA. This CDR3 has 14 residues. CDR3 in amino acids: CASSTSGVNTEAFF. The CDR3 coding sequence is TGTGCCAGCTCCACCTCCGGGGTGAACACTGAAGCTTTCTTT. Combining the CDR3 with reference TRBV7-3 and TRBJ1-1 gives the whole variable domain GAGVSQTPSNKVTEKGKYVELRCDPISGHTALYWYRQSLGQGPEFLIYFQGTGAADDSGLPNDRFFAVRPEGSVSTLKIQRTERGDSAVYLCASSTSGVNTEAFFGQGTRLTVV.

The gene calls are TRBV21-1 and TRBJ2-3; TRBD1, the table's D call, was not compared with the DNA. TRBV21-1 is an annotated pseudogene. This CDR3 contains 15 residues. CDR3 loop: CASGERTGGSDTQYF. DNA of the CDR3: TGTGCCAGCGGAGAACGGACAGGGGGCTCAGATACGCAGTATTTT.

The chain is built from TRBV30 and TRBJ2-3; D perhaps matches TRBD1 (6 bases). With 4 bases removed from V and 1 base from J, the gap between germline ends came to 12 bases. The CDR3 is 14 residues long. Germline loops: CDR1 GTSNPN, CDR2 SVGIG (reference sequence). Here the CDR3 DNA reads TGTGCCTGGAACAGGGTGGGGGGCACAGATACGCAGTATTTT. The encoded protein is CAWNRVGGTDTQYF.

CDR3 coding DNA: TGTGCCTGTGCGGACAGCTATAATTCACCCCTCCACTTT. Residues: CACADSYNSPLHF. The rearrangement uses TRBV30 and TRBJ1-6; tentatively, D is TRBD1 (6 bases). CDR3 length: 13 amino acids. V was pared by 6 bases and J by 3 bases, with 9 bases between. The germline CDR1 and CDR2 sequences are GTSNPN and SVGIG (reference sequence).

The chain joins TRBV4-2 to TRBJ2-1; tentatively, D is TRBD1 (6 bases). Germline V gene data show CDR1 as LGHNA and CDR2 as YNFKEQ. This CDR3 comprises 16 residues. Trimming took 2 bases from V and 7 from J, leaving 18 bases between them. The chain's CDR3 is CASSQPGQKRGNEQFF. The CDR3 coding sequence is TGTGCCAGCAGCCAACCCGGACAGAAAAGAGGGAATGAGCAGTTCTTC.

CDR3: CASSVGGGGNQPQHF. The CDR3, as DNA: TGTGCCAGCAGCGTGGGGGGAGGGGGCAATCAGCCCCAGCATTTT. The chain combines TRBV9 with TRBJ1-5, with D perhaps matching TRBD1 (5 bases). The CDR3 is made up of 15 amino acids. Germline CDR1 is SGDLS and CDR2 is YYNGEE. The ends were cut back, 2 bases at V and 2 bases at J, with 11 bases in the middle.

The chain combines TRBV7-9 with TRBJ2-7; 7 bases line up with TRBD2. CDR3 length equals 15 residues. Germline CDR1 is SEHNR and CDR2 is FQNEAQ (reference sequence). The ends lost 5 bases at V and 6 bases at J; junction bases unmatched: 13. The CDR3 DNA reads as TGTGCCAGCAGCGACCCTCGCGGGAGAGGCGCCGAGCAGTACTTC. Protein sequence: CASSDPRGRGAEQYF.

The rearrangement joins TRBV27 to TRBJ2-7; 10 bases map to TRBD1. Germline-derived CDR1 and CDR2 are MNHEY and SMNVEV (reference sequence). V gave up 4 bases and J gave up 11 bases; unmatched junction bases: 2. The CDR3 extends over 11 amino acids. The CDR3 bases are TGTGCCAGCAGTTCCGGACAGGGGGAGTACTTC. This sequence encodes CASSSGQGEYF.

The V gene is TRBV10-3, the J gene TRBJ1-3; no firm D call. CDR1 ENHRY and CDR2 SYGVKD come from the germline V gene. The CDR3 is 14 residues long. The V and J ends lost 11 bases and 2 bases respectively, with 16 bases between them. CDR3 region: CASRPDGAGNTIYF. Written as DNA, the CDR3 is TGTGCCTCCCGACCCGACGGAGCTGGAAACACCATATATTTT.

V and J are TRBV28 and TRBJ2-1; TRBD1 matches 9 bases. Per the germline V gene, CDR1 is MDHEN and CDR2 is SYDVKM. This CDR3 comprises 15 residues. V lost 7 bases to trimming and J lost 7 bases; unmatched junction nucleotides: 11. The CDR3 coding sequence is TGTGCCAGCAACCCCCGACAGGGGGGTTTGAATGAGCAGTTCTTC. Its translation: CASNPRQGGLNEQFF.

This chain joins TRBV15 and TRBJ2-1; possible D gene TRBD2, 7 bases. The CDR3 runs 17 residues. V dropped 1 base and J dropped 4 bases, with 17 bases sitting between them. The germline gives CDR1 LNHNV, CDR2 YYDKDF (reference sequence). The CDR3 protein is CATSRGFGGGPYNEQFF. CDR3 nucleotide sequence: TGTGCCACCAGCAGAGGATTTGGCGGGGGCCCTTACAATGAGCAGTTCTTC.